Listed here is a single T cell receptor beta chain. Its specificity is not known. A multiplex PCR was run with 60 Vbeta primers and 13 Jbeta primers. Here immunoSEQ multiplex PCR was the method, and the copy in TCRdb shows in-frame clones only, minus some. This sample carries a few hundred thousand clones, about three quarters of them seen once, and the ten largest clones take less than 20%. These data are taken from a study of cytomegalovirus exposure and HLA in healthy donors. Study outcomes and limitations: When analyzed later, the rates of TCR association showed variation by HLA locus, with DRB1 the most and HLA-C the fewest.

The V end lost 4 bases, the J end lost 0 bases, and 14 bases lay between the germline ends. CDR1 is SGDLS and CDR2 is YYNGEE in the germline V gene. The CDR3 is made up of 15 amino acids. The clonotype comes from a man in his forties in good health and CMV-seronegative. The sequenced sample was PBMCs. The chain is built from TRBV9 and TRBJ2-7; no reliable D call. The CDR3 DNA sequence: TGTGCCAGCAGCCCACGCCACCTGAGCTCCTACGAGCAGTACTTC. Encoded protein: CASSPRHLSSYEQYF.